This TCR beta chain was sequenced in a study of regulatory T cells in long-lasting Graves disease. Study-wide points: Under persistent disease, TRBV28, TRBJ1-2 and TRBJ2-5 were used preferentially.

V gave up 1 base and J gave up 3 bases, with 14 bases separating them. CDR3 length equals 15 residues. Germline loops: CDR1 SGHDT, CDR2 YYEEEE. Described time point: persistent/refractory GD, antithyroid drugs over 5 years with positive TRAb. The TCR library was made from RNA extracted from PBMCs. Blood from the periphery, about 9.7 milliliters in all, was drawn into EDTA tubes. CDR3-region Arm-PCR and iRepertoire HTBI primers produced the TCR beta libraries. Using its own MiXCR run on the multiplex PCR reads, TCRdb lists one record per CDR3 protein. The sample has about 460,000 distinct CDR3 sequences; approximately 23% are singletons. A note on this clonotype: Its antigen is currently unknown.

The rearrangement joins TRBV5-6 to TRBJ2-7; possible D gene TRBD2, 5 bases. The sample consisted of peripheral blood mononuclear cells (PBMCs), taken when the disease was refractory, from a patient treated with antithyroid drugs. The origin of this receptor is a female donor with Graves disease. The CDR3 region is CASSLSPGVGYEQYF. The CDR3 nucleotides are TGTGCCAGCAGCTTGAGTCCCGGGGTAGGCTACGAGCAGTACTTC. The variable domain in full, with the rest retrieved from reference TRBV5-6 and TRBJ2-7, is DAGVTQSPTHLIKTRGQQVTLRCSPKSGHDTVSWYQQALGQGPQFIFQYYEEEERQRGNFPDRFSGHQFPNYSSELNVNALLLGDSALYLCASSLSPGVGYEQYFGPGTRLTVT.